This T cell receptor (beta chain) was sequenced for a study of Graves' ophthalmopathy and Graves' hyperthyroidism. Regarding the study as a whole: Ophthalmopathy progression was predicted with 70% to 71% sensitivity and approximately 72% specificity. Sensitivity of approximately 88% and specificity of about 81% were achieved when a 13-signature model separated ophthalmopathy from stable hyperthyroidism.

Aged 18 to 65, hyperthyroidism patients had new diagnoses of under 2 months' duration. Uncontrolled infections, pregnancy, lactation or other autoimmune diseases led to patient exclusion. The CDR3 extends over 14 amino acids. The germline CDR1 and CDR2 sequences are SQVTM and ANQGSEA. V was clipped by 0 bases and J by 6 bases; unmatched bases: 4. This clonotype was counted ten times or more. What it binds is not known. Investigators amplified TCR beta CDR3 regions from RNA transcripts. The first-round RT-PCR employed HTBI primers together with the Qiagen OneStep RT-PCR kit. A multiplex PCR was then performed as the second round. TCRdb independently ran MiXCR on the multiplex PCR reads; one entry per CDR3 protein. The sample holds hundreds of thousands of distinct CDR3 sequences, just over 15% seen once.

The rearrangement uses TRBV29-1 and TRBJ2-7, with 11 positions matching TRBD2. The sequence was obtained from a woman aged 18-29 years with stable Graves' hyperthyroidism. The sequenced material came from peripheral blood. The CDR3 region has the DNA TGCAGCGTTGAAGACGGGACTAGCGGTTCCGAGCAGTACTTC. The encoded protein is CSVEDGTSGSEQYF.